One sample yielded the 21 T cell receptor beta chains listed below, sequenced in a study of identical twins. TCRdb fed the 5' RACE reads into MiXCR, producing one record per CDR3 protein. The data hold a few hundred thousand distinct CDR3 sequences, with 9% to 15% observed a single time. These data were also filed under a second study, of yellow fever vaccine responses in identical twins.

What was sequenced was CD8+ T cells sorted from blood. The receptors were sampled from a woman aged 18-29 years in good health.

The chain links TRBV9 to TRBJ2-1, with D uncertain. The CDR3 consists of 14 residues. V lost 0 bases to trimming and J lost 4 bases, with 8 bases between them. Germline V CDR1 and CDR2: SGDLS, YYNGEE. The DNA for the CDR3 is TGTGCCAGCAGCGTAGGATTTGGTTACAATGAGCAGTTCTTC. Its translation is CASSVGFGYNEQFF.

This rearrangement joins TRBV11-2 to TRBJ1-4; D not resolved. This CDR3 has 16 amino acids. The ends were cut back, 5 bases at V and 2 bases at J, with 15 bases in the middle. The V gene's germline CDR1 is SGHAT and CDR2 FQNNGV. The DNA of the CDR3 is TGTGCCAGCAGCCCCGTGAAGGGTCGCACTAATGAAAAACTGTTTTTT. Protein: CASSPVKGRTNEKLFF.

The CDR3 is CASSQERGFAYEQYV. CDR3 bases: TGTGCCAGCAGCCAAGAGAGGGGATTCGCCTACGAGCAGTACGTC. The gene calls are TRBV4-2 and TRBJ2-7, with D perhaps given as TRBD1 or TRBD2 (5 bases each). CDR3 length: 15 amino acids. CDR1 and CDR2 (germline): LGHNA, YNFKEQ. Trimming stripped 0 bases from V and 2 bases from J, with 11 bases between.

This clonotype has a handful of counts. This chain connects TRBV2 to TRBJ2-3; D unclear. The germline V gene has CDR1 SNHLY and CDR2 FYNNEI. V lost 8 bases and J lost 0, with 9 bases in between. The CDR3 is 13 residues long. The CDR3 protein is CASEAASTDTQYF. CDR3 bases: TGTGCCAGCGAGGCTGCTAGCACAGATACGCAGTATTTT.

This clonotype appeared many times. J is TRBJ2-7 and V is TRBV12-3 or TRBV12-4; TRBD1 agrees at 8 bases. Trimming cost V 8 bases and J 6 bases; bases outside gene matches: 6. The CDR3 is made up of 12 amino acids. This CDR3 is CASSLQGVEQYV. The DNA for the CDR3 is TGTGCCAGCTCTCTACAGGGGGTCGAGCAGTACGTC.

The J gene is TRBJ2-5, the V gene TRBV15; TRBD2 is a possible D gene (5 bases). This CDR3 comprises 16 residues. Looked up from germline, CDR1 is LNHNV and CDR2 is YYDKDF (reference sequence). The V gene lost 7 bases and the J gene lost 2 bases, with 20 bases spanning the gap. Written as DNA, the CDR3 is TGTGCCACCACCCCGGACTGGTCGAGGGTACAAGAGACCCAGTACTTC. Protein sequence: CATTPDWSRVQETQYF.

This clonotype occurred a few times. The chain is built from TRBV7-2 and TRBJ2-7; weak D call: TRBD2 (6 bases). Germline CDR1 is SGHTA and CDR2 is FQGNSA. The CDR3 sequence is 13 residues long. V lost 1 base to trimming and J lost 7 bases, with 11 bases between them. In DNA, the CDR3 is TGTGCCAGCAGCTTAGACACCGGAGGGGAGCAGTACGTC. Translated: CASSLDTGGEQYV.

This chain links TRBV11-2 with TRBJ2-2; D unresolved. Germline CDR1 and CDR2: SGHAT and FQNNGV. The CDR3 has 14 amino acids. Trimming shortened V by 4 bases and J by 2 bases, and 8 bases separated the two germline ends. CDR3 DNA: TGTGCCAGCAGCTCCCTGACAAACACCGGGGAGCTGTTTTTT. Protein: CASSSLTNTGELFF.

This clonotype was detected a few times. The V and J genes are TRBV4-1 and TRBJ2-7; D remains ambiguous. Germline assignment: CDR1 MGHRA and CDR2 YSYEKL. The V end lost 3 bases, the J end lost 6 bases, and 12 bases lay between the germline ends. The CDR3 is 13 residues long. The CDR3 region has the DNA TGCGCCAGCAGCCAGACCGAAGTGGCCGAGCAGTACGTC. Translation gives CASSQTEVAEQYV.

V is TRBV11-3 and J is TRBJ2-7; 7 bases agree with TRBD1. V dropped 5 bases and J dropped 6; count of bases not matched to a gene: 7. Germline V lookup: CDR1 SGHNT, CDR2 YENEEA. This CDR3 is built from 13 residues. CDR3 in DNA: TGTGCCAGCAGCCCTCCCGACAGGGCCGAGCAGTACTTC. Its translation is CASSPPDRAEQYF.

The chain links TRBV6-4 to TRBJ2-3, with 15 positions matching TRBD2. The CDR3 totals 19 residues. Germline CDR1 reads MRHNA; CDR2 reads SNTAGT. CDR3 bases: TGTACCTTCTGTTTGGTCCGGACTAGCGGGAGGGCCGGGACAGATACGCAGTATTTT. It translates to CTFCLVRTSGRAGTDTQYF.

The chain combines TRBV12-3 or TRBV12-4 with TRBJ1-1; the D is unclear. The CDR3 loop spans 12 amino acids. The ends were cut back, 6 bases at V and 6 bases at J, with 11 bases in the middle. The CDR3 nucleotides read TGTGCCAGCAGCCGGTCGGTATCTGAAGCTTTCTTT. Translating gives CASSRSVSEAFF.

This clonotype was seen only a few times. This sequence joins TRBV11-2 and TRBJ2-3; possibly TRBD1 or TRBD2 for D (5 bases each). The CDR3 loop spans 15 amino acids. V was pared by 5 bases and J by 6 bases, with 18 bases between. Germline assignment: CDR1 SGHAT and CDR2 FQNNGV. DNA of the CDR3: TGTGCCAGCAGCCCTGAGGGGAGACTCGGGGATACGCAGTATTTT. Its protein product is CASSPEGRLGDTQYF.

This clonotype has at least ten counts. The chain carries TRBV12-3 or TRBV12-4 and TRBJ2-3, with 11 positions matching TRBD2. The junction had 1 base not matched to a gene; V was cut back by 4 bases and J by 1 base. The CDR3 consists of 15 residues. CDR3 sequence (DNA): TGTGCCAGCAGTTCGACTAGCGGGGGCACAGATACGCAGTATTTT. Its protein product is CASSSTSGGTDTQYF.

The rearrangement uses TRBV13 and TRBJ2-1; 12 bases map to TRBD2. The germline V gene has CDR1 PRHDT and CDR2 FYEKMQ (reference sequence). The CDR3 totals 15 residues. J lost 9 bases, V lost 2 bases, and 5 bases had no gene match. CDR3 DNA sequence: TGTGCCAGCAGCTTACAGACTAGCGGGAGTACTGAGCAGTTCTTC. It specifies CASSLQTSGSTEQFF.

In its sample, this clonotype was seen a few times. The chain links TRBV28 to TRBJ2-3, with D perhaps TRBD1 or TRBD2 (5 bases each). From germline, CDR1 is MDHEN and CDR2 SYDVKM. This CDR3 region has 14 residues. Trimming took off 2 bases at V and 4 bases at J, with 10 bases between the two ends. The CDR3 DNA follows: TGTGCCAGCAGTTTAGGGGGACGACCAGATACGCAGTATTTT. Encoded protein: CASSLGGRPDTQYF. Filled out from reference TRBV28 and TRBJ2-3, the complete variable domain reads DVKVTQSSRYLVKRTGEKVFLECVQDMDHENMFWYRQDPGLGLRLIYFSYDVKMKEKGDIPEGYSVSREKKERFSLILESASTNQTSMYLCASSLGGRPDTQYFGPGTRLTVL.

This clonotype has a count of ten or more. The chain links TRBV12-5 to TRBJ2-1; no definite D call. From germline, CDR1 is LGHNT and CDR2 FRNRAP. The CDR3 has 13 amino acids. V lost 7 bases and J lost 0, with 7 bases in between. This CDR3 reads CASVQSSYNEQFF. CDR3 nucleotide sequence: TGTGCTAGTGTTCAGAGCTCCTACAATGAGCAGTTCTTC.

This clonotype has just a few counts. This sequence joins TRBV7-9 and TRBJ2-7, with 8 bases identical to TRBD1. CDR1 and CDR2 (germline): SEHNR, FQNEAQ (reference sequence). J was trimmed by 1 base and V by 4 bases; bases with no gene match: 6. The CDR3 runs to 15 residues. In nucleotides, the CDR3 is TGTGCCAGCAGCTCTGGGACAGGAGCATCCTACGAGCAGTACTTC. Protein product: CASSSGTGASYEQYF.

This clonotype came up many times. This CDR3 reads CASSLVQTTQETQYF. CDR3 DNA sequence: TGTGCCAGCAGCTTAGTCCAAACAACCCAAGAGACCCAGTACTTC. The chain carries TRBV7-9 and TRBJ2-5; D is unresolved. Trimming took off 1 base at V and 1 base at J, with 10 bases between the two ends. The CDR3 is 15 amino acids. Germline-derived CDR1 and CDR2 are SEHNR and FQNEAQ (reference sequence).

This chain's CDR3 is CATSRVDRGLVYEQYV. In DNA, the CDR3 is TGTGCCACCAGCAGAGTGGACAGGGGGCTCGTCTACGAGCAGTACGTC. The chain carries TRBV15 and TRBJ2-7; 11 bases are shared with TRBD1. The CDR3 has 16 residues. The V gene end was trimmed by 1 base and the J gene end by 3 bases; junction bases not matched to a gene: 5. Germline CDR1 is LNHNV and CDR2 is YYDKDF (reference sequence).

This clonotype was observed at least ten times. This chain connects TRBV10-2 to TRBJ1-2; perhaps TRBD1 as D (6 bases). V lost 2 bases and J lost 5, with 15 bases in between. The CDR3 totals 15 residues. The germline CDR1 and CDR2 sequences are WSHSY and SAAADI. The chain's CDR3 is CASSEGWDIRYGYTF. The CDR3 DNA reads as TGCGCCAGCAGTGAGGGTTGGGACATTCGTTATGGCTACACCTTC.